Listed below are T cell receptor beta chains from one sample, sequenced in a study of patients and donors after allogeneic stem cell transplantation. TCRdb re-called the RT-PCR reads with MiXCR, one entry per CDR3 protein. The sample includes approximately 410,000 distinct CDR3 sequences, roughly 16% seen only once; the top ten take less than 8.5%. The sample comprised blood, either unsorted or a sorted T cell fraction (not recorded which). These receptors came from a human donor who was either an allogeneic HSCT recipient or a stem cell or donor lymphocyte infusion donor (not recorded which). It is not recorded whose cells these are; they may come from a transplant donor. CDR3s include the opening cysteine and the closing phenylalanine or tryptophan. D genes are given only for firm matches. A row's size may be missing; if present it is once, few, many or a size class.

TRBJ2-3 13 NA TRBV24-1 NA TGTGCCACCAGGGCACAAGGGGGAGATACGCAGTATTTT CATRAQGGDTQYF
TRBJ2-7 15 NA TRBV6-5 NA TGTGCCAGCAGTTACTCAACGGGGGCGCGGGACGAGCAGTACTTC CASSYSTGARDEQYF
TRBJ1-2 13 NA TRBV7-3 NA TGTGCCAGCAGCCTCAGGGAAGGGGTTATCTACACCTTC CASSLREGVIYTF
TRBJ2-1 15 NA TRBV4-1 few TGCGCCAGCAGCCAAGTTGGGAGGGGGGCGAGGGAGCAGTTCTTC CASSQVGRGAREQFF
TRBJ2-7 14 NA TRBV2 NA TGTGCCAGCAGCGAAGGGACATACCTCTACGAGCAGTACTTC CASSEGTYLYEQYF
TRBJ2-3 13 NA TRBV30 once TGTGCCTGGAGTCCGTCATTCTTGAATACGCAGTATTTT CAWSPSFLNTQYF
TRBJ1-5 16 TRBD1 TRBV14 few TGTGCCAGCAGCCAAGATACAGGGGTGGGCAATCAGCCCCAGCATTTT CASSQDTGVGNQPQHF
TRBJ2-1 14 TRBD2 TRBV5-1 few TGCGCCAGCAGGGGGACTAGCGGGAGTGATGAGCAGTTCTTC CASRGTSGSDEQFF
TRBJ2-7 15 NA TRBV10-2 NA TGCGCCAGCAGTGAGTCGGGAGCCTCTCTTTACGAGCAGTACTTC CASSESGASLYEQYF
TRBJ2-6 16 NA TRBV5-4 NA TGTGCCAGCAGCTTGGCGGCGGGATCTGGGGCCAACGTCCTGACTTTC CASSLAAGSGANVLTF
TRBJ1-5 18 NA TRBV4-1 NA TGCGCCAGCAGCCAAGAGTTCGGGGGTCCCTCCAGCAATCAGCCCCAGCATTTT CASSQEFGGPSSNQPQHF
TRBJ2-7 19 TRBD2 TRBV4-2 medium-sized TGTGCCAGCAGCCAAGAAGGAGTAGGGGCAGGACTAGCGGGACGGAAGCAGTACTTC CASSQEGVGAGLAGRKQYF
TRBJ1-1 13 NA TRBV29-1 few TGCAGCGCGGGACCTAGTAGGGACACTGAAGCTTTCTTT CSAGPSRDTEAFF
TRBJ1-1 14 NA TRBV6-5 few TGTGCCAGCAGTTTTTCGATGGCCGGAACTGAAGCTTTCTTT CASSFSMAGTEAFF
TRBJ1-5 13 TRBD1 TRBV29-1 many TGCAGCGTCCAGGGGGCAGGGGGTCAGCCCCAGCATTTT CSVQGAGGQPQHF
TRBJ2-7 14 TRBD1 TRBV10-3 NA TGTGCCATCAGTGTTCGACAGGGTACCTACGAGCAGTACTTC CAISVRQGTYEQYF
TRBJ2-7 14 NA TRBV20-1 NA TGCAGTGCTAGACCCCCCCCGGACATCTACGAGCAGTACTTC CSARPPPDIYEQYF
TRBJ1-3 15 NA TRBV30 NA TGTGCCTGGAGGACCCGGGGCCTCGGGGGAAACACCATATATTTT CAWRTRGLGGNTIYF
TRBJ2-3 15 NA TRBV20-1 few TGCAGTGCTAGAGAACTAGTTATTTTCCCGGATACGCAGTATTTT CSARELVIFPDTQYF
TRBJ2-2 13 NA TRBV12-3/TRBV12-4 many TGTGCCAGCAGTCCCGGGGGAGGCGGGGAGCTGTTTTTT CASSPGGGGELFF
TRBJ2-6 17 NA TRBV18 NA TGTGCCAGCTCACCACAGGGGGTCAACTCTGGGGCCAACGTCCTGACTTTC CASSPQGVNSGANVLTF
TRBJ2-7 13 NA TRBV5-5 once TGTGCCAGCAGCTTTGGGACTCGGGGCGAGCAGTACTTC CASSFGTRGEQYF
TRBJ2-1 18 TRBD2 TRBV12-3/TRBV12-4 NA TGTGCCAGCAGTTTAATTCTCCTAGCGGGAGCCCCTTACAATGAGCAGTTCTTC CASSLILLAGAPYNEQFF
TRBJ2-7 15 NA TRBV3-1 NA TGTGCCAGCAGCCAAGATCTACGGGGTTCCTACGAGCAGTACTTC CASSQDLRGSYEQYF
TRBJ2-7 14 NA TRBV5-1 NA TGCGCCAGCAGCTTGGGACAGGCCTTCTACGAGCAGTACTTC CASSLGQAFYEQYF
TRBJ1-2 14 TRBD1 TRBV27 few TGTGCCAGCAGTTTATCCAGGGGGCGCGGTGGCTACACCTTC CASSLSRGRGGYTF
TRBJ1-1 17 TRBD1 TRBV6-5 few TGTGCCAGCAGTTTATCCGGGACAGGGGCGAAGGGGACTGAAGCTTTCTTT CASSLSGTGAKGTEAFF
TRBJ2-3 13 TRBD1 TRBV5-4 NA TGTGCCAGCAGCTTGGGACAGGGCGGTACGCAGTATTTT CASSLGQGGTQYF
TRBJ1-3 14 NA TRBV14 NA TGTGCCAGCAGCTGGACCTTCTCTGGAAACACCATATATTTT CASSWTFSGNTIYF
TRBJ1-2 12 NA TRBV12-3/TRBV12-4 NA TGTGCCAGCAGCCCGACAGTGGCCGGCTACACCTTC CASSPTVAGYTF